A selection of T cell receptor beta chains follows, all from one sample in a study of OX40 agonist ivuxolimab in advanced cancers. Here immunoSEQ multiplex PCR was the method, and the copy in TCRdb shows in-frame clones only, minus some. This table holds 65,000 to 95,000 clones, roughly 90% found once. The input for sequencing was CD4+ or CD8+ T cells sorted from blood, taken in a trial of the OX40 agonist ivuxolimab. The receptors derive from an adult with an advanced solid tumor such as melanoma, head and neck, liver or kidney cancer. CDR3s include the opening cysteine and the closing phenylalanine or tryptophan. A D gene is named only where the DNA matches it firmly. Some rows mark clone size as missing; the rest say once, few, many or name a class of expanded clone.

V gene	J gene	clone size	D gene	CDR3 DNA	CDR3 protein
TRBV19	TRBJ1-1	-	-	TGTGCCAGTACCGTTGGCGGGAACACTGAAGCTTTCTTT	CASTVGGNTEAFF
TRBV5-1	TRBJ2-7	-	TRBD1	TGCGCCAGCAGCTTGACAGGGGGATTGTACGAGCAGTACTTC	CASSLTGGLYEQYF
TRBV5-8	TRBJ1-2	-	TRBD1	TGTGCCAGCAGCTCCGGGACAGTCCCACGCGGCTACACCTTC	CASSSGTVPRGYTF
TRBV7-2	TRBJ2-4	-	TRBD2	TGTGCCAGCAGCTTAGCTGGTGACCTAAGACTAGCGATAGCCAAAAACATTCAGTACTTC	CASSLAGDLRLAIAKNIQYF
TRBV30	TRBJ2-3	-	TRBD2	TGTGCCTGGGATAGGACTAGATCAGATACGCAGTATTTT	CAWDRTRSDTQYF
TRBV30	TRBJ1-5	once	-	TGTGCCTGGAATAGGCAGGGCCCCAGCAATCAGCCCCAGCATTTT	CAWNRQGPSNQPQHF
TRBV27	TRBJ2-5	-	-	TGTGCCAGCAGTTCCCCCCGAGGGGCGAGGTGGGCGGGTGAGACCCAGTACTTC	CASSSPRGARWAGETQYF
TRBV11-2	TRBJ2-7	-	-	TGTGCCAGCAGCTCTAGAGGCTTAGGTGCTTGGTACGAGCAGTACTTC	CASSSRGLGAWYEQYF
TRBV18	TRBJ2-3	-	TRBD1	TGTGCCAGCTCACCCCCAGGGGGTATGAGCACAGATACGCAGTATTTT	CASSPPGGMSTDTQYF
TRBV29-1	TRBJ2-5	-	TRBD1	TGCAGCGTTTTTGGACAGGCTCATGAGACCCAGTACTTC	CSVFGQAHETQYF
TRBV20-1	TRBJ1-2	few	-	TGCAGTGCTAGAGCAGGGGCTGGCTACACCTTC	CSARAGAGYTF
TRBV2	TRBJ2-1	-	-	TGTGCCAGCAGTGGTGGCGGAGGCTCCTACAATGAGCAGTTCTTC	CASSGGGGSYNEQFF
TRBV6-6	TRBJ2-6	-	-	TGTGCCAGCAGTTACGTCCAGTCTGGGGCCAACGTCCTGACTTTC	CASSYVQSGANVLTF
TRBV28	TRBJ1-1	-	-	TGTGCCAGCAGTAACCCAGGGGACACTGAAGCTTTCTTT	CASSNPGDTEAFF
TRBV28	TRBJ2-3	-	-	TGTGCCAGCTACGGCGGCTACCGGACAGATACGCAGTATTTT	CASYGGYRTDTQYF
TRBV21-1	TRBJ2-7	-	-	TGTGCCAGCAGACGACTCCTAGCGGCCTACGAGCAGTACTTC	CASRRLLAAYEQYF
TRBV19	TRBJ2-1	-	TRBD2	TGTGCCTCGTCTAGCGGGTTTCCCAATGAGCAGTTCTTC	CASSSGFPNEQFF
TRBV19	TRBJ2-7	-	TRBD1	TGTGCCAGTAGGGCTACACAACAGGGGATGGACTACGAGCAGTACTTC	CASRATQQGMDYEQYF
TRBV7-9	TRBJ2-1	-	-	TGTGCCAGCAGCTTGAGGGACGCCTACAATGAGCAGTTCTTC	CASSLRDAYNEQFF
TRBV12-2	TRBJ2-7	-	-	TGTGCAAGCCGAGGGTTCGAGCAGTACTTC	CASRGFEQYF
TRBV5-1	TRBJ2-3	-	-	TGCGCCAGCAGCTTGGCCGGGGGCTGGGGGGTAGATACGCAGTATTTT	CASSLAGGWGVDTQYF
TRBV28	TRBJ1-2	-	-	TGTGCCAGCAGTTTAGCCTATGGCTACACCTTC	CASSLAYGYTF
TRBV5-4	TRBJ2-1	-	TRBD2	TGTGCCAGCACCCAACCGACTAGCGGGAGTAATGAGCAGTTCTTC	CASTQPTSGSNEQFF
TRBV9	TRBJ1-1	-	-	TGTGCCAGCAGCGTACACGACAACACTGAAGCTTTCTTT	CASSVHDNTEAFF
TRBV9	TRBJ2-3	once	TRBD2	TGTGCCAGCAGCCCGGCGGGGGGAGGTAGCACAGATACGCAGTATTTT	CASSPAGGGSTDTQYF
TRBV19	TRBJ1-5	-	-	TGTGCCAGTACCCCATTCGGGGACCCCAATCAGCCCCAGCATTTT	CASTPFGDPNQPQHF
TRBV5-5	TRBJ2-7	-	-	TGTGCCAGCAGCTTGGAGGGGCGATCCTACGAGCAGTACTTC	CASSLEGRSYEQYF
TRBV30	TRBJ1-5	-	-	TGTGCCTGGAGTGAAACCCCAGAACAGCCCCAGCATTTT	CAWSETPEQPQHF
TRBV5-1	TRBJ1-2	once	-	TGCGCCAGCAGCTTGGCGGGTATCTATGGCTACACCTTC	CASSLAGIYGYTF
TRBV6-5	TRBJ2-2	once	-	TGTGCCAGCAGAAGGGGGTCCCTAAACACCGGGGAGCTGTTTTTT	CASRRGSLNTGELFF
TRBV7-2	TRBJ2-5	-	-	TGTGCCAGCAGCTTCCAACAAGAGACCCAGTACTTC	CASSFQQETQYF
TRBV5-4	TRBJ1-2	-	-	TGTGCCAGCAGCCTGGGTAACTATGGCTACACCTTC	CASSLGNYGYTF
TRBV7-8	TRBJ1-1	-	-	TGTGCCAGCAGACCCACCCACACTTTGAACACTGAAGCTTTCTTT	CASRPTHTLNTEAFF
TRBV5-1	TRBJ2-2	-	-	TGCGCCAGCAGCTTGCTCTTACAGGGTTCGAACACCGGGGAGCTGTTTTTT	CASSLLLQGSNTGELFF
TRBV6-1	TRBJ1-2	-	-	TGTGCTAGCAGTGAAAACCCAGGAATCGGCTACACCTTC	CASSENPGIGYTF